A selection of T cell receptor beta chains follows, all from one sample in a study of response to subunit inactivated influenza vaccine. TCRdb reprocessed the RT-PCR reads with MiXCR, giving one entry per CDR3 protein. The sample consists of more than 550,000 distinct CDR3 sequences, about 12% of them appearing once. The sequenced sample was PBMCs from blood, obtained on the day of vaccination. All receptors come from a man in his fifties who received an inactivated influenza vaccine. Each CDR3 is given with its conserved first and last residue. Fields, in order: clone size, V gene, D gene, J gene, CDR3 DNA, CDR3 protein. D genes are given only for firm matches. Clone size is not always given. Where it is, it says once, few, many or a class for expanded clones.

abundance: few; v_gene: TRBV3-1; d_gene: TRBD1; j_gene: TRBJ2-7; CDR3nt: TGTGCCAGCAGCCCACGTCAACGACAGGGCTACGACGAGCAGTACTTC; CDR3aa: CASSPRQRQGYDEQYF
abundance: few; v_gene: TRBV4-2; d_gene: NA; j_gene: TRBJ2-3; CDR3nt: TGTGCCAGCAGCCAAGATCGTGGAACAGGGTTCGATACGCAGTATTTT; CDR3aa: CASSQDRGTGFDTQYF
abundance: many; v_gene: TRBV7-9; d_gene: NA; j_gene: TRBJ2-1; CDR3nt: TGTGCCAGCAGCCGATTAGGGGGACAATATTACAATGAGCAGTTCTTC; CDR3aa: CASSRLGGQYYNEQFF
abundance: NA; v_gene: TRBV18; d_gene: NA; j_gene: TRBJ2-7; CDR3nt: TGTGCCAGCTCACCAGGGGCCGCCTACGAGCAGTACTTC; CDR3aa: CASSPGAAYEQYF
abundance: few; v_gene: TRBV5-5; d_gene: NA; j_gene: TRBJ1-1; CDR3nt: TGTGCCAGCAGCACGCCCGGTGGTGACACTGAAGCTTTCTTT; CDR3aa: CASSTPGGDTEAFF
abundance: NA; v_gene: TRBV4-3; d_gene: NA; j_gene: TRBJ2-1; CDR3nt: TGCGCCAGCAGCCAAGAGGAGGGCACAGAACAGTTCTTC; CDR3aa: CASSQEEGTEQFF
abundance: few; v_gene: TRBV5-6; d_gene: NA; j_gene: TRBJ2-2; CDR3nt: TGTGCCATGGGCCCGGTCAACACCGGGGAGCTGTTTTTT; CDR3aa: CAMGPVNTGELFF
abundance: few; v_gene: TRBV20-1; d_gene: NA; j_gene: TRBJ2-3; CDR3nt: TGCAGTGCTAGATCGGCGGGACGCACAGATACGCAGTATTTT; CDR3aa: CSARSAGRTDTQYF
abundance: NA; v_gene: TRBV6-5; d_gene: TRBD1; j_gene: TRBJ2-1; CDR3nt: TGTGCCAGCAGTTACTCTGGGACAGATGAGCAGTTCTTC; CDR3aa: CASSYSGTDEQFF
abundance: few; v_gene: TRBV21-1; d_gene: NA; j_gene: TRBJ2-4; CDR3nt: TGTGCCGGGAGTTACAAGGGGTACTTC; CDR3aa: CAGSYKGYF
abundance: few; v_gene: TRBV20-1; d_gene: TRBD2; j_gene: TRBJ2-4; CDR3nt: TGCAGTGCTAGAGTCAGCGGGAGGGCTATCGGAAACATTCAGTACTTC; CDR3aa: CSARVSGRAIGNIQYF
abundance: NA; v_gene: TRBV19; d_gene: NA; j_gene: TRBJ1-5; CDR3nt: TGTGCCAGTAGTACCGGAGAGGGACTCCGGCGGCAGCCCCAGCATTTT; CDR3aa: CASSTGEGLRRQPQHF
abundance: NA; v_gene: TRBV7-2; d_gene: NA; j_gene: TRBJ2-1; CDR3nt: TGTGCCAGCAGCTTAGCAGGCAGGGGGGTTTTGAATGAGCAGTTCTTC; CDR3aa: CASSLAGRGVLNEQFF